The rows below give T cell receptor beta chains drawn from one sample of a study of human T cells and chemical hapten exposure. TCRdb used MiXCR to reprocess the RACE reads, holding one entry per CDR3 protein. The table lists roughly 100,000 distinct CDR3 sequences, approximately 36% of them singletons. Sequencing used whole blood, obtained in connection with sensitization to the hapten diphenylcyclopropenone (DPC). Every receptor here comes from a man aged 35 to 55 with alopecia areata. Some clones in this sample may be carry-over from other donors' samples. Both conserved end residues are part of each CDR3. The D gene is left open where the match is weak. Expanded clones are given a class, and other clones once, few, many or no size at all.

>TRBJ2-7|-|-|TRBV10-3
CATGGAGANEQYF
TGTGCCACGGGCGGGGCAGGGGCCAACGAGCAGTACTTC
>TRBJ2-7|-|TRBD2|TRBV7-2
CASSGDLGRTSGTEQYF
TGTGCCAGCAGCGGGGACCTGGGCCGGACTAGCGGTACCGAGCAGTACTTC
>TRBJ1-5|few|TRBD1|TRBV7-9
CASSPGQGPNQPQHF
TGTGCCAGCAGTCCCGGACAGGGGCCGAATCAGCCCCAGCATTTT
>TRBJ1-1|-|-|TRBV28
CASRSGALMNTEAFF
TGTGCCAGCAGATCGGGGGCTCTTATGAACACTGAAGCTTTCTTT
>TRBJ2-3|many|-|TRBV29-1
CSVDKGVDTQYF
TGCAGCGTTGATAAGGGTGTAGATACGCAGTATTTT
>TRBJ2-7|-|-|TRBV6-1
CASSAGLYEQYF
TGTGCCAGCAGTGCGGGGCTCTACGAGCAGTACTTC
>TRBJ2-5|-|TRBD1|TRBV6-2/TRBV6-3
CASSRTGPQTQYF
TGTGCCAGCAGCCGGACAGGGCCTCAGACCCAGTACTTC
>TRBJ2-6|few|TRBD1|TRBV5-1
CASSSTGSGANVLTF
TGCGCCAGCAGCTCGACAGGGTCTGGGGCCAACGTCCTGACTTTC
>TRBJ1-5|-|TRBD1|TRBV28
CASSLIWDRVNQPQHF
TGTGCCAGCAGTTTGATCTGGGACAGGGTTAATCAGCCCCAGCATTTT
>TRBJ1-1|few|-|TRBV9
CASSISTGTGTEAFF
TGTGCCAGCAGCATAAGTACAGGGACCGGCACTGAAGCTTTCTTT
>TRBJ2-7|-|-|TRBV6-1
CASSSYYEQYF
TGTGCCAGCAGTTCGTATTACGAGCAGTACTTC
>TRBJ1-1|-|-|TRBV5-1
CASSSNTGTAGTEAFF
TGCGCCAGCAGCTCCAATACAGGAACCGCGGGGACTGAAGCTTTCTTT
>TRBJ2-1|-|-|TRBV6-2/TRBV6-3
CASVYWAGNEQFF
TGTGCCAGCGTTTATTGGGCGGGCAATGAGCAGTTCTTC
>TRBJ2-7|once|-|TRBV19
CASSIDGVAYEQYF
TGTGCCAGTAGTATTGACGGGGTAGCCTACGAGCAGTACTTC
>TRBJ1-6|-|TRBD1|TRBV18
CASSPGTGPRSPLHF
TGTGCCAGCTCACCGGGGACAGGCCCCAGATCACCCCTCCACTTT
>TRBJ2-3|-|TRBD2|TRBV5-1
CASSLEGLAGAGDTQYF
TGCGCCAGCAGCTTGGAGGGTCTAGCGGGAGCCGGAGATACGCAGTATTTT
>TRBJ1-5|-|-|TRBV7-2
CASSLGGQAYQPQHF
TGTGCCAGCAGCTTAGGTGGGCAGGCCTATCAGCCCCAGCATTTT
>TRBJ2-7|few|TRBD1|TRBV6-6
CASSPPDRGDEQYF
TGTGCCAGCAGCCCCCCGGACAGGGGCGACGAGCAGTACTTC
>TRBJ2-2|many|-|TRBV29-1
CSVPRWENTGELFF
TGCAGCGTCCCTAGATGGGAAAACACCGGGGAGCTGTTTTTT
>TRBJ2-5|-|-|TRBV29-1
CSVRNLQETQYF
TGCAGCGTCCGGAACCTCCAAGAGACCCAGTACTTC
>TRBJ1-5|few|-|TRBV12-3/TRBV12-4
CASSLARVSNQPQHF
TGTGCCAGCAGTTTAGCCAGGGTGAGCAATCAGCCCCAGCATTTT
>TRBJ2-1|-|TRBD2|TRBV27
CASSLGGSHYNEQFF
TGTGCCAGCAGTTTAGGCGGGAGCCACTACAATGAGCAGTTCTTC
>TRBJ1-5|-|-|TRBV7-9
CASSSGLSQPQHF
TGTGCCAGCAGCTCCGGGCTCTCCCAGCCCCAGCATTTT
>TRBJ1-4|-|-|TRBV29-1
CSVRPGTTSNEKLFF
TGCAGCGTACGCCCAGGGACTACGTCTAATGAAAAACTGTTTTTT
>TRBJ2-1|-|-|TRBV27
CASRRGDRYNEQFF
TGTGCCAGCCGACGTGGTGACAGATACAATGAGCAGTTCTTC
>TRBJ1-1|few|-|TRBV6-1
CASSEVLSVHTEAFF
TGTGCCAGCAGTGAAGTTTTGTCTGTTCACACTGAAGCTTTCTTT
>TRBJ2-6|few|TRBD1|TRBV11-3
CASSRTGSGANVLTF
TGTGCCAGCAGTCGGACAGGGTCCGGGGCCAACGTCCTGACTTTC
>TRBJ2-7|-|-|TRBV9
CASSVMAGPSYEQYF
TGTGCCAGCAGCGTAATGGCGGGACCTTCCTACGAGCAGTACTTC
>TRBJ2-6|-|-|TRBV6-2/TRBV6-3
CASGQGGSGANVLTF
TGTGCCAGCGGGCAGGGGGGCTCTGGGGCCAACGTCCTGACTTTC